A single sample gave rise to the 28 T cell receptor beta chains below, sequenced in a study of cytotoxic CD8 clonotypes in ibrutinib-treated CLL. The data were produced by immunoSEQ multiplex PCR, yet TCRdb's version contains in-frame clones alone and is incomplete. There are around 40,000 clones in the sample; about 70% occur only once, and roughly 9.1% lies in the top ten. The material sequenced was PBMCs, taken at disease progression, from a patient treated with ibrutinib. The receptors derive from a human donor with chronic lymphocytic leukemia.

The chain uses TRBV11-3 and TRBJ2-1; 8 bases are shared with TRBD2. Germline V gene data show CDR1 as SGHNT and CDR2 as YENEEA. CDR3 length: 13 residues. Trimming cost V 6 bases and J 7 bases; bases outside gene matches: 5. The CDR3: CASRLSGANEQFF. The CDR3 DNA follows: TGTGCCAGCAGACTTAGCGGGGCTAATGAGCAGTTCTTC.

V gene TRBV2 combines with J gene TRBJ1-1; D call uncertain. Deletions cut 0 bases from V and 0 bases from J, with 5 bases between. Germline V gives CDR1 SNHLY, CDR2 FYNNEI. CDR3 length equals 14 residues. The CDR3 DNA reads as TGTGCCAGCAGTGAAGCCGACCTGAACACTGAAGCTTTCTTT. This sequence encodes CASSEADLNTEAFF. Full variable domain (outside the CDR3, taken from reference TRBV2 and TRBJ1-1): EPEVTQTPSHQVTQMGQEVILRCVPISNHLYFYWYRQILGQKVEFLVSFYNNEISEKSEIFDDQFSVERPDGSNFTLKIRSTKLEDSAMYFCASSEADLNTEAFFGQGTRLTVV.

The chain couples TRBV10-2 to TRBJ2-1, with D hard to call. Deletions cut 3 bases from V and 4 bases from J, with 16 bases between. Germline V gene lookup returns CDR1 WSHSY and CDR2 SAAADI. This CDR3 has 16 residues. Written as DNA, the CDR3 is TGCGCCAGCAGTGACACAGCCGTGTTCCTTTACAATGAGCAGTTCTTC. Residues: CASSDTAVFLYNEQFF.

This chain links TRBV4-1 with TRBJ2-7; 7 bases are shared with TRBD2. The CDR3 totals 16 residues. With 0 bases clipped from V and 3 bases from J, the junction kept 8 bases outside the gene matches. In germline, CDR1 is MGHRA, CDR2 YSYEKL. The CDR3 is CASSQDLGLSIYEQYF. DNA for the CDR3: TGCGCCAGCAGCCAAGATCTGGGACTATCGATCTACGAGCAGTACTTC.

In regard to this clone: An end of the junction does not agree with germline; a read error may underlie this. The chain joins TRBV7-2 to TRBJ2-1; 9 bases map to TRBD2. Germline lookup yields CDR1 SGHTA and CDR2 FQGNSA. The CDR3 contains 15 residues. The CDR3 is CASSPRASGEVLNLF. DNA of the CDR3: TGTGCCAGCAGCCCTAGGGCTAGCGGGGAGGTCCTTAATCTCTTC.

The chain carries TRBV6-1 and TRBJ2-1; 11 nucleotides align to TRBD2. The V gene end was trimmed by 5 bases and the J gene end by 3 bases; junction bases not matched to a gene: 3. Germline V gene data show CDR1 as MNHNS and CDR2 as SASEGT. The CDR3 length is 15 residues. The CDR3 DNA reads TGTGCCAGCAGTTTTAGCGGGGGGGGCTACAATGAGCAGTTCTTC. Translating gives CASSFSGGGYNEQFF.

The rearrangement uses TRBV27 and TRBJ2-7; D call uncertain. From germline, CDR1 is MNHEY and CDR2 SMNVEV (reference sequence). CDR3 length: 14 residues. Trimming pared 3 bases from V and 2 bases from J, leaving 11 bases between. The CDR3 DNA reads TGTGCCAGCAGTTTGTGGGGAACCCCCTACGAGCAGTACTTC. It codes for CASSLWGTPYEQYF.

This clone came up once. The chain joins TRBV4-1 to TRBJ1-1; D gene unclear. Looked up from germline, CDR1 is MGHRA and CDR2 is YSYEKL. The CDR3 has 12 amino acids. V lost 1 base, J lost 5 bases, and 5 bases lay in between. The CDR3 loop reads CASSQGRTEAFF. The DNA of the CDR3 is TGCGCCAGCAGCCAAGGTCGGACTGAAGCTTTCTTT.

This chain links TRBV5-1 with TRBJ2-6; 9 positions match TRBD2. This CDR3 has 19 residues. The J segment lost 6 bases and the V segment lost 3 bases, leaving 16 bases of the junction unmatched. Germline CDR1 and CDR2: SGHRS and YFSETQ. The CDR3: CASSSGLGSGSPQANVLTF. The CDR3 coding sequence is TGCGCCAGCAGCTCCGGCCTGGGTAGCGGGAGTCCCCAGGCCAACGTCCTGACTTTC. Full variable domain (remainder filled in from reference TRBV5-1 and TRBJ2-6): KAGVTQTPRYLIKTRGQQVTLSCSPISGHRSVSWYQQTPGQGLQFLFEYFSETQRNKGNFPGRFSGRQFSNSRSEMNVSTLELGDSALYLCASSSGLGSGSPQANVLTFGAGSRLTVL.

J is TRBJ2-3 and V is TRBV19; TRBD2 agrees at 11 bases. The ends lost 6 bases at V and 0 bases at J; junction bases unmatched: 11. The CDR3 runs 18 residues. The germline V gene has CDR1 LNHDA and CDR2 SQIVND (reference sequence). The CDR3 coding sequence is TGTGCCAGTAGGACTAGCGGGATTGCGAACCCTAGCACAGATACGCAGTATTTT. Translation: CASRTSGIANPSTDTQYF.

This clone came up a few times. The chain links TRBV6-5 to TRBJ2-7; 9 nucleotides line up with TRBD1. The germline CDR1 and CDR2 sequences are MNHEY and SVGAGI. Trimming at V came to 6 bases and at J to 2 bases, leaving 2 bases not matched to a gene. The CDR3 is made up of 13 amino acids. The CDR3 region is CASRRDRAYEQYF. The CDR3 DNA follows: TGTGCCAGCAGGAGGGACAGGGCCTACGAGCAGTACTTC.

The sample holds one count of this clone. J is TRBJ2-3 and V is TRBV5-1; 10 bases align to TRBD1. The CDR3 totals 13 residues. CDR1 SGHRS and CDR2 YFSETQ come from the germline V gene. The V gene end was trimmed by 5 bases and the J gene end by 4 bases; junction bases not matched to a gene: 1. CDR3 protein: CASSGQGADTQYF. The CDR3 bases are TGCGCCAGCAGTGGACAGGGGGCAGATACGCAGTATTTT.

The chain combines TRBV13 with TRBJ2-3; D unresolved. The CDR3 runs 14 residues. The V and J ends lost 5 bases and 0 bases respectively, with 9 bases between them. CDR1 is PRHDT and CDR2 is FYEKMQ in the germline V gene (reference sequence). This CDR3 reads CASSLTTSTDTQYF. The CDR3 region has the DNA TGTGCCAGCAGCCTAACGACTAGCACAGATACGCAGTATTTT.

The gene calls are TRBV19 and TRBJ2-3; D possibly uses TRBD1 or TRBD2 (7 bases each). V was cut by 7 bases and J by 3 bases, with 29 bases left in between. The CDR3 runs to 19 residues. Per the germline V gene, CDR1 is LNHDA and CDR2 is SQIVND (reference sequence). DNA for the CDR3: TGTGCCAGTACTGGCTCGGGGGACAGATTAGGCGGGAGAACAGATACGCAGTATTTT. Amino acid sequence: CASTGSGDRLGGRTDTQYF.

This chain uses TRBV5-1 with TRBJ1-1, with D tentatively TRBD1 (6 bases). The germline gives CDR1 SGHRS, CDR2 YFSETQ. V lost 4 bases and J lost 5, with 18 bases in between. This CDR3 spans 15 amino acids. The CDR3 region is CASSRTSGGRTEAFF. The CDR3 nucleotides are TGCGCCAGCAGCCGGACCTCGGGGGGCAGGACTGAAGCTTTCTTT.

The chain couples TRBV6-4 to TRBJ2-1; D might be TRBD1 (5 bases). Deletions cut 4 bases from V and 6 bases from J, with 13 bases between. CDR3 size: 14 residues. Germline loops: CDR1 MRHNA, CDR2 SNTAGT. CDR3 DNA sequence: TGTGCCAGCAGTGCTGCAGGGTTAACCAATGAGCAGTTCTTC. It translates to CASSAAGLTNEQFF.

Only a few counts were recorded for this clone. This rearrangement joins TRBV5-4 to TRBJ2-2; D may be TRBD2 (5 bases). CDR1 is SGHNT, CDR2 YYREEE, per germline (reference sequence). The CDR3 runs to 15 residues. Trimming shortened V by 3 bases and J by 6 bases, and 15 bases separated the two germline ends. CDR3 protein: CASSYNRGKAGELFF. Written as DNA, the CDR3 is TGTGCCAGCAGCTACAACCGGGGAAAGGCCGGGGAGCTGTTTTTT.

This clone was seen a handful of times. The chain carries TRBV18 and TRBJ1-2; D possibly corresponds to TRBD1 (5 bases). The germline V gene has CDR1 KGHSH and CDR2 LQKENI. V was pared by 2 bases and J by 5 bases, with 15 bases between. The CDR3 is 15 amino acids. The CDR3 protein is CASSPGDGGVYGYTF. The CDR3 DNA is TGTGCCAGCTCACCAGGGGACGGAGGGGTATATGGCTACACCTTC.

This clone has only a few counts. The V call is TRBV5-6, the J call TRBJ1-5, with 7 bases identical to TRBD1. The junction had 3 bases not matched to a gene; V was cut back by 0 bases and J by 6 bases. The CDR3 has 14 residues. Looked up from germline, CDR1 is SGHDT and CDR2 is YYEEEE. The CDR3: CASSLGQGVQPQHF. Here the CDR3 DNA reads TGTGCCAGCAGCTTGGGACAGGGTGTTCAGCCCCAGCATTTT.

The rearrangement links TRBV5-1 to TRBJ2-7, with no clear D. This CDR3 is 13 amino acids long. Trimming pared 4 bases from V and 5 bases from J, leaving 13 bases between. CDR1 and CDR2 (germline): SGHRS, YFSETQ. CDR3 nucleotides: TGCGCCAGCAGCCTGGATGAGCCCGACGAGCAGTACTTC. Translating it yields CASSLDEPDEQYF.

V is TRBV28 and J is TRBJ2-3; the match to TRBD1 covers 7 bases. V trimming: 6 bases; J trimming: 4 bases; junction bases outside the gene matches: 7. The germline V gene has CDR1 MDHEN and CDR2 SYDVKM. This CDR3 has 14 amino acids. The CDR3 loop reads CASRTGTASDTQYF. CDR3 in DNA: TGTGCCAGCAGAACCGGGACAGCCTCAGATACGCAGTATTTT.

This clone was picked up one time. The chain has TRBV11-3 and TRBJ2-2, with a tentative D call TRBD2 (6 bases). CDR3 length: 15 residues. Germline V gene data show CDR1 as SGHNT and CDR2 as YENEEA. The germline V and J ends were trimmed by 2 bases and 0 bases, with 7 bases remaining between them. The CDR3 region is CASSLRDSNTGELFF. Here the CDR3 DNA reads TGTGCCAGCAGCTTACGGGACTCGAACACCGGGGAGCTGTTTTTT.

The rearrangement joins TRBV5-1 to TRBJ2-5; perhaps TRBD1 as D (5 bases). V was shortened by 3 bases and J by 1 base, with 10 bases between the two germline ends. Per germline, CDR1 SGHRS and CDR2 YFSETQ. The CDR3 runs to 14 residues. CDR3 loop: CASSSRQPQETQYF. The CDR3 nucleotides are TGCGCCAGCAGCTCACGACAGCCCCAAGAGACCCAGTACTTC. Using reference TRBV5-1 and TRBJ2-5 for the parts outside the CDR3, the full variable domain is KAGVTQTPRYLIKTRGQQVTLSCSPISGHRSVSWYQQTPGQGLQFLFEYFSETQRNKGNFPGRFSGRQFSNSRSEMNVSTLELGDSALYLCASSSRQPQETQYFGPGTRLLVL.

The V gene is TRBV7-6, the J gene TRBJ2-7, with D uncertain. This CDR3 is built from 15 residues. Germline V gene sequence: CDR1 SGHVS, CDR2 FNYEAQ. Trimming shortened V by 1 base and J by 0 bases, and 10 bases separated the two germline ends. Here the CDR3 DNA reads TGTGCCAGCAGCTTAGACCGCGGATCCTCCTACGAGCAGTACTTC. As protein: CASSLDRGSSYEQYF.

The chain has TRBV5-1 and TRBJ2-5; 8 bases agree with TRBD2. The CDR3 runs to 14 residues. Unmatched junction bases numbered 0, after V lost 1 base and J lost 1 base. CDR1 and CDR2 (germline): SGHRS, YFSETQ. The DNA for the CDR3 is TGCGCCAGCAGCTTGACTAGCGGCCAAGAGACCCAGTACTTC. Its protein product is CASSLTSGQETQYF.

This clone showed up just once. The chain combines TRBV4-1 with TRBJ2-1; 11 bases line up with TRBD2. This CDR3 contains 17 residues. The V gene's germline CDR1 is MGHRA and CDR2 YSYEKL. Trimming cost V 5 bases and J 4 bases; bases outside gene matches: 10. In DNA form, the CDR3 reads TGCGCCAGCAGCAGTCGGGGTCTAGCGGGGGGTTACAATGAGCAGTTCTTC. This gives the protein CASSSRGLAGGYNEQFF.

The chain recombines TRBV6-1 with TRBJ2-3; 7 bases fit TRBD2. The CDR3 runs to 13 residues. Germline V gene data show CDR1 as MNHNS and CDR2 as SASEGT. V was clipped by 2 bases and J by 6 bases; unmatched bases: 2. The CDR3 DNA follows: TGTGCCAGCAGTGAACGGGGGGTGGATACGCAGTATTTT. Its translation: CASSERGVDTQYF.

This clone was picked up one time. The chain joins TRBV5-4 to TRBJ1-2, with unresolved D. The V end was cut by 2 bases, the J end by 7 bases, with 15 bases between. Germline CDR1 reads SGHNT; CDR2 reads YYREEE (reference sequence). The CDR3 runs 14 residues. CDR3 bases: TGTGCCAGCAGCTTTAATAACGGGCTCACTGGCTACACCTTC. This codes for CASSFNNGLTGYTF.